Below are 12 T cell receptor beta chains sequenced from a single sample in a study of shared clonotypes between healthy human individuals. CD45RO negativity and positive selection for CCR7 defined naive CD8 cells, a population that excluded terminally differentiated effector memory CD45RA+ cells. Profiled with immunoSEQ multiplex PCR; TCRdb holds only in-frame clones, not every one. The table records about 2 million clones, approximately 94% of them present only once. Sequenced input: naive CD8+ T cells sorted from blood. These receptors were taken from a man aged 18 to 30 in good health.

In regard to this clone: Other DNA sequences of this sample code for an identical CDR3. The chain is built from TRBV5-4 and TRBJ2-1; no definite D call. The CDR3 covers 11 residues. With 2 bases removed from V and 8 bases from J, the gap between germline ends came to 5 bases. Germline assignment: CDR1 SGHNT and CDR2 YYREEE (reference sequence). The CDR3 is CASSLSDEQFF. In DNA, the CDR3 is TGTGCCAGCAGCTTAAGCGATGAGCAGTTCTTC.

This chain joins TRBV19 and TRBJ2-7; 8 bases agree with TRBD1. Losses at the gene ends were 3 bases for V and 5 bases for J; bases not matched to a gene: 12. The CDR3 consists of 16 residues. Germline V gene data show CDR1 as LNHDA and CDR2 as SQIVND (reference sequence). CDR3 amino acids: CASSISWTGSLNEQYF. In DNA form, the CDR3 reads TGTGCCAGTAGTATCTCCTGGACAGGGAGCCTCAACGAGCAGTACTTC.

The chain is built from TRBV10-3 and TRBJ2-1; 13 bases align to TRBD2. The germline V gene encodes CDR1 ENHRY and CDR2 SYGVKD. CDR3 length: 16 amino acids. Trimming took 3 bases from V and 9 from J; bases not matched to a gene: 8. CDR3 sequence: CAISEGLAGVVAEQFF. CDR3 bases: TGTGCCATCAGTGAAGGACTAGCGGGAGTAGTTGCTGAGCAGTTCTTC.

This clone was observed a single time. The chain joins TRBV6-6 to TRBJ2-2; D is unclear. V was clipped by 8 bases and J by 6 bases, with 13 bases between them. Germline CDR1 MNHNY, CDR2 SVGAGI (reference sequence). This CDR3 has 13 residues. The DNA of the CDR3 is TGTGCCAGCGATTCGATGCGGCCCGGGGAGCTGTTTTTT. This gives the protein CASDSMRPGELFF.

The V and J genes are TRBV29-1 and TRBJ2-1; TRBD2 aligns across 7 bases. The CDR3 is 13 residues long. The germline V gene encodes CDR1 SQVTM and CDR2 ANQGSEA. Losses at the gene ends were 6 bases for V and 11 bases for J; bases not matched to a gene: 13. The CDR3 DNA reads as TGCAGCGTCGGGGACTATCCCACCGAACAGCAGTTCTTC. It yields the protein CSVGDYPTEQQFF.

This chain connects TRBV5-5 to TRBJ2-7; no clear D. The germline CDR1 and CDR2 sequences are SGHKS and YYEKEE (reference sequence). CDR3 length: 13 residues. V shed 2 bases and J shed 0 bases, with 6 bases lying between them. The CDR3 nucleotides read TGTGCCAGCAGCTTTTTAAGCTCCTACGAGCAGTACTTC. Translation: CASSFLSSYEQYF.

This clone was counted a single time. The rearrangement links TRBV7-9 to TRBJ1-6; D perhaps matches TRBD1 (6 bases). Trimming took 5 bases from V and 10 from J, leaving 24 bases between them. The CDR3 has 17 amino acids. Germline V gene data show CDR1 as SEHNR and CDR2 as FQNEAQ (reference sequence). Here the CDR3 reads CASSAPKTGDIYSPLHF. In nucleotides, the CDR3 is TGTGCCAGCAGCGCCCCTAAGACAGGAGACATTTACTCACCCCTCCACTTT.

The V gene is TRBV10-2, the J gene TRBJ1-2, with D uncertain. Germline CDR1 and CDR2: WSHSY and SAAADI. This CDR3 region has 16 residues. V was pared by 0 bases and J by 8 bases, with 19 bases between. The CDR3 loop reads CASSESRGVPAGGYTF. The CDR3 DNA is TGCGCCAGCAGTGAGTCGAGAGGCGTACCAGCCGGAGGCTACACCTTC.

J is TRBJ2-7 and V is TRBV28; a possible D gene is TRBD1 (6 bases). CDR1 is MDHEN and CDR2 is SYDVKM in the germline V gene. The CDR3 consists of 16 residues. The V gene lost 5 bases and the J gene lost 5 bases, with 22 bases spanning the gap. CDR3 nucleotide sequence: TGTGCCAGCAGTCCCCAGGGCGGGCAGGGGATCGACGAGCAGTACTTC. Its protein is CASSPQGGQGIDEQYF. The complete variable domain, with remaining parts taken from reference TRBV28 and TRBJ2-7, reads DVKVTQSSRYLVKRTGEKVFLECVQDMDHENMFWYRQDPGLGLRLIYFSYDVKMKEKGDIPEGYSVSREKKERFSLILESASTNQTSMYLCASSPQGGQGIDEQYFGPGTRLTVT.

This chain uses TRBV9 with TRBJ2-2; the D is unclear. Germline V gene lookup returns CDR1 SGDLS and CDR2 YYNGEE. V lost 0 bases and J lost 0, with 9 bases in between. CDR3 length: 16 amino acids. The CDR3: CASSVDMGANTGELFF. The CDR3 DNA reads as TGTGCCAGCAGCGTAGATATGGGTGCGAACACCGGGGAGCTGTTTTTT.

This clone is a singleton in its sample. The chain is built from TRBV7-9 and TRBJ1-4; 8 nucleotides align to TRBD1. J gave up 5 bases and V 3 bases, and 8 bases lay outside the gene matches. The CDR3 has 16 residues. CDR1 and CDR2 (germline): SEHNR, FQNEAQ (reference sequence). The CDR3 reads CASSLYYGQGNEKLFF. The CDR3, as DNA: TGTGCCAGCAGCTTGTATTACGGACAGGGAAATGAAAAACTGTTTTTT.

The gene calls are TRBV11-1 and TRBJ2-5; 8 bases fit TRBD2. This CDR3 is built from 15 residues. The V gene end was trimmed by 2 bases and the J gene end by 5 bases; junction bases not matched to a gene: 7. CDR1 is SGHAT and CDR2 is FQDESV in the germline V gene (reference sequence). This CDR3 reads CASSLNGGAEETQYF. CDR3 DNA sequence: TGTGCCAGCAGCTTAAACGGGGGGGCCGAGGAGACCCAGTACTTC. Based on the CDR3 plus reference TRBV11-1 and TRBJ2-5, the full variable domain is EAEVAQSPRYKITEKSQAVAFWCDPISGHATLYWYRQILGQGPELLVQFQDESVVDDSQLPKDRFSAERLKGVDSTLKIQPAELGDSAMYLCASSLNGGAEETQYFGPGTRLLVL.